Below, 11 T cell receptor beta chains from the same sample are listed, as sequenced in a study of post-analysis software for immune sequencing data. The antigens for these receptors are not known. Regarding the study as a whole: A few TRBV segments (TRBV5-6, TRBV5-1 and TRBV20-1 among them) occurred more frequently in patients than in controls.

Unique molecular identifiers were present in the TCR beta cDNA libraries. MiXCR was run by TCRdb on the PCR reads, yielding one entry per CDR3 protein. The sample consists of roughly 670,000 distinct CDR3 sequences, more than 50% of them appearing once. Material for sequencing was blood. These receptors all stem from a girl aged 2-10 years with multiple sclerosis.

The V call is TRBV29-1, the J call TRBJ1-1, with D perhaps TRBD1 (5 bases). The CDR3 length is 16 residues. V lost 7 bases, J lost 4 bases, and 25 bases lay in between. From germline, CDR1 is SQVTM and CDR2 ANQGSEA. CDR3 sequence (DNA): TGCAGCGCTCCCCTTGGTGGGGGAGTAAAGGCCACTGAAGCTTTCTTT. This codes for CSAPLGGGVKATEAFF.

CDR3 bases: TGTGCCAGCAGCCCCGGGATAGATACGCAGTATTTT. Translating gives CASSPGIDTQYF. The genes are TRBV7-2 and TRBJ2-3, with TRBD2 as a possible D gene (5 bases). This CDR3 spans 12 amino acids. Trimming stripped 5 bases from V and 5 bases from J, with 8 bases between. Per the germline V gene, CDR1 is SGHTA and CDR2 is FQGNSA. Full variable domain (missing parts from reference TRBV7-2 and TRBJ2-3): GAGVSQSPSNKVTEKGKDVELRCDPISGHTALYWYRQSLGQGLEFLIYFQGNSAPDKSGLPSDRFSAERTGGSVSTLTIQRTQQEDSAVYLCASSPGIDTQYFGPGTRLTVL.

J is TRBJ2-5 and V is TRBV29-1, with 7 bases matching TRBD2. Matching the DNA end better, TRBJ2-7 makes the J call doubtful. Germline CDR1 and CDR2: SQVTM and ANQGSEA. The CDR3 runs to 15 residues. The CDR3 loop is CSVALTSLARYEQYF. CDR3 sequence (DNA): TGCAGCGTTGCCCTGACTAGCCTCGCGCGCTACGAGCAGTACTTC.

CDR3 DNA sequence: TGTGCCAGCAGCCAATCGTTGGAAAACACCATATATTTT. It codes for CASSQSLENTIYF. The chain links TRBV16 to TRBJ1-3, with D unresolved. The length of the CDR3 is 13 residues. The germline V gene encodes CDR1 KGHSY and CDR2 FQNENV. V lost 0 bases to trimming and J lost 6 bases, with 6 bases between them.

This chain uses TRBV20-1 with TRBJ2-1; weak D call: TRBD1 (5 bases). In germline, CDR1 is DFQATT, CDR2 SNEGSKA (reference sequence). Trimming cost V 6 bases and J 5 bases, with 14 bases left between them. The CDR3 consists of 13 residues. CDR3 in DNA: TGCAGTGCCACCGCGGTAGGGGACAATGAGCAGTTCTTC. Its translation: CSATAVGDNEQFF.

This sequence joins TRBV2 and TRBJ2-7; D is unresolved. Germline loops: CDR1 SNHLY, CDR2 FYNNEI. The CDR3 sequence is 14 residues long. Trimming took 1 base from V and 0 from J, leaving 7 bases between them. This CDR3 is CASSEETDSYEQYF. The CDR3, as DNA: TGTGCCAGCAGTGAAGAGACTGACTCCTACGAGCAGTACTTC.

J is TRBJ2-5 and V is TRBV5-5, with 8 bases aligning to TRBD2. Trimming cost V 0 bases and J 3 bases; bases outside gene matches: 1. The CDR3 consists of 14 residues. The germline V gene encodes CDR1 SGHKS and CDR2 YYEKEE (reference sequence). The CDR3 bases are TGTGCCAGCAGCTTGGCGGGACTAGAAGAGACCCAGTACTTC. This translates into CASSLAGLEETQYF.

This rearrangement joins TRBV10-2 to TRBJ2-1; no firm D call. V lost 0 bases and J lost 9, with 6 bases in between. Germline V gene sequence: CDR1 WSHSY, CDR2 SAAADI. The CDR3 sequence is 12 residues long. This CDR3 is CASSESALEQFF. CDR3 in DNA: TGCGCCAGCAGTGAGTCGGCCCTTGAGCAGTTCTTC.

About this clonotype: The junction departs from germline at one end; a sequencing error may be responsible. The chain has TRBV7-9 and TRBJ1-2; TRBD1 aligns across 7 bases. Germline V gene data show CDR1 as SEHNR and CDR2 as FQNEAQ (reference sequence). The CDR3 contains 13 residues. In DNA form, the CDR3 reads TGTTCCAGTGAATCCGGGACAGAAGATGGCTACACCTTC. Protein product: CSSESGTEDGYTF. Drawing the rest from reference TRBV7-9 and TRBJ1-2, the complete variable domain is DTGVSQNPRHKITKRGQNVTFRCDPISEHNRLYWYRQTLGQGPEFLTYFQNEAQLEKSRLLSDRFSAERPKGSFSTLEIQRTEQGDSAMYLCSSESGTEDGYTFGSGTRLTVV.

J is TRBJ1-1 and V is TRBV7-7, with D unresolved. Deletions cut 5 bases from V and 1 base from J, with 8 bases between. CDR3 length equals 13 residues. Germline V gives CDR1 SSHAT, CDR2 FNYEAQ (reference sequence). CDR3 sequence reads: CASSRVQNTEAFF. In DNA, the CDR3 is TGTGCCAGCAGCCGGGTCCAGAACACTGAAGCTTTCTTT.

This clonotype was seen only a few times. The chain employs TRBV20-1 and TRBJ2-3; unclear D gene. V lost 4 bases, J lost 2 bases, and 4 bases lay in between. This CDR3 comprises 11 residues. The germline V gene encodes CDR1 DFQATT and CDR2 SNEGSKA (reference sequence). The CDR3 is CSATLTDTQYF. Written as DNA, the CDR3 is TGCAGTGCTACGCTCACAGATACGCAGTATTTT.